One sample yielded the 9 T cell receptor beta chains listed below, sequenced in a study of blood T cell repertoires in COVID-19. Sequenced by immunoSEQ multiplex PCR; TCRdb stores in-frame clones only, minus some. The table records about 370,000 clones, more than 75% of them present only once. The specimen was peripheral blood. The receptors originated from a woman in her thirties with COVID-19, enrolled during active disease.

The V call is TRBV7-9, the J call TRBJ2-7, with 7 nucleotides matching TRBD1. The germline V gene encodes CDR1 SEHNR and CDR2 FQNEAQ (reference sequence). The CDR3 has 13 amino acids. Trimming at V came to 5 bases and at J to 2 bases, leaving 3 bases not matched to a gene. The CDR3 here is CASSTDRAYEQYF. The CDR3, as DNA: TGTGCCAGCAGCACTGACAGGGCCTACGAGCAGTACTTC.

CDR3 sequence reads: CASDPGGTEAFF. The CDR3 coding sequence is TGCGCCAGCGATCCGGGGGGCACTGAAGCTTTCTTT. J is TRBJ1-1 and V is TRBV4-1; TRBD1 might be the D (5 bases). V was shortened by 8 bases and J by 4 bases, with 11 bases between the two germline ends. The length of the CDR3 is 12 residues. Per germline, CDR1 MGHRA and CDR2 YSYEKL.

The rearrangement uses TRBV24-1 and TRBJ2-5, with TRBD1 as a possible D gene (5 bases). Trimming pared 5 bases from V and 4 bases from J, leaving 19 bases between. CDR1 KGHDR and CDR2 SFDVKD come from the germline V gene. The CDR3 is 16 residues long. The CDR3 sequence is CATSAEDIGQGETQYF. The DNA of the CDR3 is TGTGCCACCAGTGCCGAGGACATTGGGCAGGGAGAGACCCAGTACTTC.

The chain is built from TRBV19 and TRBJ2-3, with 7 positions matching TRBD2. The CDR3 covers 15 residues. The germline V gene has CDR1 LNHDA and CDR2 SQIVND (reference sequence). The junction had 11 bases not matched to a gene; V was cut back by 5 bases and J by 6 bases. Written as DNA, the CDR3 is TGTGCCAGTAGTTCCCGGGCGGGAGTCCCCGATACGCAGTATTTT. This gives the protein CASSSRAGVPDTQYF.

This clone was observed once. This chain links TRBV7-9 with TRBJ2-7, with 7 positions matching TRBD2. The CDR3 extends over 17 amino acids. From germline, CDR1 is SEHNR and CDR2 FQNEAQ (reference sequence). V was clipped by 4 bases and J by 0 bases; unmatched bases: 12. The DNA for the CDR3 is TGTGCCAGCAGCTCACCCATCGCGGGAGCGGGCTCCTACGAGCAGTACTTC. Its protein product is CASSSPIAGAGSYEQYF. The full variable domain, rest sourced from reference TRBV7-9 and TRBJ2-7, is DTGVSQNPRHKITKRGQNVTFRCDPISEHNRLYWYRQTLGQGPEFLTYFQNEAQLEKSRLLSDRFSAERPKGSFSTLEIQRTEQGDSAMYLCASSSPIAGAGSYEQYFGPGTRLTVT.

The V call is TRBV10-3, the J call TRBJ2-3; no definite D call. CDR3 size: 13 residues. V was pared by 0 bases and J by 6 bases, with 7 bases between. Germline V gene data show CDR1 as ENHRY and CDR2 as SYGVKD. CDR3 sequence: CAISESISDTQYF. Written as DNA, the CDR3 is TGTGCCATCAGTGAGTCAATCTCGGATACGCAGTATTTT.

The V gene is TRBV5-4, the J gene TRBJ2-1; 7 bases are shared with TRBD2. The CDR3 covers 19 residues. Germline CDR1 and CDR2: SGHNT and YYREEE (reference sequence). The V and J ends lost 0 bases and 0 bases, in that order; junction bases with no gene match: 12. Here the CDR3 reads CASSLVGVGRGSSYNEQFF. The CDR3 DNA sequence: TGTGCCAGCAGCTTGGTTGGGGTAGGGCGGGGGAGCTCCTACAATGAGCAGTTCTTC.

The chain couples TRBV21-1 to TRBJ1-5; no check of the table's D call, TRBD1, against the DNA was made. TRBV21-1 is given as a pseudogene. CDR3 length equals 15 residues. The CDR3 sequence: CASSPPEQPNQPQHF. The CDR3 DNA reads TGTGCCAGCAGCCCCCCGGAACAGCCGAATCAGCCCCAGCATTTT.

The chain is built from TRBV6-5 and TRBJ2-2; D perhaps matches TRBD2 (5 bases). This CDR3 has 13 amino acids. Trimming removed 4 bases from V and 6 bases from J, with 9 bases in between. Germline CDR1 MNHEY, CDR2 SVGAGI. The DNA of the CDR3 is TGTGCCAGCAGTTGGGTTAGCGCCGGGGAGCTGTTTTTT. As protein: CASSWVSAGELFF.